The T cell receptor (beta chain) under discussion was sequenced for a study of PD-1 blockade in mismatch repair-deficient tumors. The germline CDR1 and CDR2 sequences are MDHEN and SYDVKM. This CDR3 is 11 amino acids long. V gave up 7 bases and J gave up 7 bases, with 11 bases separating them. Clones were read by immunoSEQ multiplex PCR, and TCRdb kept only the in-frame ones, dropping some. This sample has roughly 120,000 clones; roughly 90% occur once, and the top ten carry approximately 12%. Sequenced material: peripheral blood, taken 72 weeks after starting pembrolizumab. The receptor was isolated from an adult with mismatch repair-deficient cancer. The V gene is TRBV28, the J gene TRBJ2-7; D gene ambiguous. The CDR3 DNA follows: TGTGCCAGCAATCTAGGCGGAGAGCAGTACTTC. Encoded protein: CASNLGGEQYF.